A selection of T cell receptor beta chains follows, all from one sample in a study of OX40 agonist ivuxolimab in advanced cancers. The assay was immunoSEQ multiplex PCR, and TCRdb's table has in-frame clones only and misses some. The data show 25,000 to 35,000 clones, approximately 84% seen once. Specimen: CD4+ or CD8+ T cells sorted from blood, collected in a trial of the OX40 agonist ivuxolimab. These receptors all stem from an adult with an advanced solid tumor such as melanoma, head and neck, liver or kidney cancer. Each CDR3 is given with its conserved first and last residue. Fields, in order: clone size, D gene, J gene, V gene, CDR3 DNA, CDR3 protein. The D gene is left open where the match is weak. Rows give clone size only sometimes, using once, few, many, or a class for an expanded clone.

- - TRBJ2-7 TRBV6-5 TGTGCCAGCAGCACAGCGCAGGGTGTAACCTACGAGCAGTACTTC CASSTAQGVTYEQYF
- - TRBJ2-1 TRBV13 TGTGCCAGCAGCTTATCTACGAGCTACAATGAGCAGTTCTTC CASSLSTSYNEQFF
- - TRBJ2-1 TRBV21-1 TGTGCCAGCAGCAAAATACCAGGGATCATAGATGAGCAGTTCTTC CASSKIPGIIDEQFF
- TRBD2 TRBJ2-1 TRBV7-9 TGTGCCAGCAGCCCGACTGGACTAGCGGGAGTAGGTGAGCAGTTCTTC CASSPTGLAGVGEQFF
- - TRBJ2-2 TRBV7-2 TGTGCCAGCAGCTTATACAGGGTGGGCACCGGGGAGCTGTTTTTT CASSLYRVGTGELFF
- - TRBJ2-5 TRBV5-1 TGCGCCAGCAGCTTTGACTCAGAGGGGCAAGAGACCCAGTACTTC CASSFDSEGQETQYF
- - TRBJ1-4 TRBV27 TGTGCCAGCAGTCTCTCGGGTTATAATGAAAAACTGTTTTTT CASSLSGYNEKLFF
- - TRBJ1-5 TRBV19 TGTGCCAGCCTCGGGGGTTTTGGACAGCCCCAGCATTTT CASLGGFGQPQHF
- TRBD2 TRBJ2-5 TRBV15 TGTGCCACCAGCAGAGGGACTAGCGCGCAAGAGACCCAGTACTTC CATSRGTSAQETQYF
- TRBD2 TRBJ2-1 TRBV4-3 TGCGCCAGCAGCCAAGTAACGGGAGGGAGGAACAATGAGCAGTTCTTC CASSQVTGGRNNEQFF
once - TRBJ2-7 TRBV7-9 TGTGCCAGCAGCTCCGCTTGGGTCGAGCAGTACTTC CASSSAWVEQYF
- - TRBJ2-1 TRBV9 TGTGCCAGCAGCGTACCCCGCAATGAGCAGTTCTTC CASSVPRNEQFF
- - TRBJ1-2 TRBV19 TGTGCCAGTAGTATAGAGCCGGGTCTGGGCTACACCTTC CASSIEPGLGYTF
few TRBD1 TRBJ2-1 TRBV28 TGTGCCAGCAGTTTAGGTTTTGACCGGGACAGGGGGCCTTTGGGTGAGCAGTTCTTC CASSLGFDRDRGPLGEQFF